This T cell receptor (beta chain) was documented in a study of shared clonotypes between healthy human individuals. Study-level information: Donors, aged 18 to 49, were a couple of women and three men. General study findings and limits: Blood was the only sampled material, and tissue repertoires likely differ.

With 6 bases removed from V and 3 bases from J, the gap between germline ends came to 8 bases. Per the germline V gene, CDR1 is MNHNS and CDR2 is SASEGT. This CDR3 spans 13 amino acids. This clone was picked up a small number of times. Antigen: not known. Ten immunoSEQ deep assay plates were used by the authors to sequence unsorted PBMC DNA. Under the authors' procedure: As immunoSEQ supplied junction-only sequences (without quality scores), filtering differed. Using immunoSEQ multiplex PCR, the repertoire was profiled, and TCRdb retains in-frame clones only, with some absent. That table gives V, J and clone size, and the DNA gave D and trimming. The sample yields approximately 500,000 clones, about 72% seen once.

Sequenced input: PBMCs. The receptor comes from a woman in her thirties or forties in good health. Some clones in this sample may be carry-over from other donors' samples. V and J are TRBV6-1 and TRBJ2-2, with D unclear. CDR3 protein: CASSRRDTGELFF. The CDR3 region has the DNA TGTGCCAGCAGCCGACGGGACACCGGGGAGCTGTTTTTT.